This TCR beta chain originates from a study of cytomegalovirus exposure and HLA in healthy donors (dated 2017 in TCRdb). Looking at the study overall: An earlier analysis of several hundred of the donors reported approximately 290 Gb of sequence data and 117 million unique TCR beta sequences from 150 million to 200 million T cells. Roughly 300 gigabases of sequencing data and approximately 85 million unique TCR sequences were included in an early release covering about 600 HLA-typed donors. The genetic ancestry cluster associated with self-reported Caucasian donors included 81% of the roughly 360 genotyped donors. The aim of the study was to test whether cataloging public T cell receptors could identify signatures of past pathogen exposure. The study profiled the T cell repertoires of 666 subjects by immunosequencing and related them to cytomegalovirus serostatus. In addition to the first cohort of 666 subjects, a separate validation cohort of 120 different subjects was used. To predict cytomegalovirus infection status, the study brought together high-throughput TCR immunosequencing, statistical association of individual TCRs with disease status, and machine learning. A later analysis re-analyzed previously published TCR beta repertoires from about 730 donors and added high-resolution HLA genotyping to study TCR occurrence patterns. Rather than drawing on any new phenotypic data, the later analysis identified candidate immune exposures from TCR beta sequences and the way those sequences occurred across donors. In an earlier analysis of 587 of the donors, high-throughput TCR beta sequencing was used to judge whether each TCR beta V gene segment behaved as functional or pseudogenic. Donor age, sex, ethnicity and CMV serostatus were collected together with the repertoire data. A later genetic analysis took genome-wide SNP genotypes for about 55% of the 666 donors and used that subset as a discovery cohort. All discovery cohort repertoires had been generated on a single sequencing platform. HLA typing included class I and class II loci at four-digit resolution. The number of donors typed differed by locus, with 629-630 for A, B, C, DRB1 and DQB1, over 500 for DQA1, over 600 for DPA1, and under 490 for DPB1. A handful of DR-DQ haplotypes were handled as single units for association and clustering because linkage in the cohort was strong. On average, 235,054 unique TCR beta nucleotide sequences were sequenced per donor among roughly 430 genotyped donors of the cohort, with around 19% of those sequences being non-productive. What the study reported, not specific to this receptor: The classifier was reported to diagnose cytomegalovirus status with high specificity and sensitivity in both the original cohort and the validation cohort. A cluster of highly shared sequence variants was judged likely to represent a technical artifact of the sequencing pipeline. In an earlier analysis of about 550 of the donors, most TCR beta V segments were observed in productive rearrangements about 87% or about 30% of the time, broadly matching IMGT annotations. A later genetic analysis reported fewer N-insertions in productive TCRs among donors in an Asian-associated ancestry cluster than the roughly 700-donor mean. A later analysis associated 15,000 to 20,000 TCR beta sequences with specific HLA alleles at a false discovery rate of 0.05. A later genetic analysis associated a missense DCLRE1C variant with V-gene and J-gene trimming of TCR beta chains, and an independent cohort replicated the association. Linkage disequilibrium might explain the correlated functional status among segregating V segments, but an unknown experimental factor could not be ruled out. In vitro tests confirmed that a few of the cytomegalovirus-associated TCR beta chains recognize cytomegalovirus antigens. In the study, around 160 TCR beta chains were listed as associated with cytomegalovirus. Sequencing depth was assumed to be roughly uniform across donors in the presence/absence analyses, though that assumption may not hold. Compared with equally common non-associated chains, HLA-associated TCR beta chains in a later analysis were more clonally expanded and had lower generation probabilities. A later analysis found that TCR association rates varied across HLA loci, with DRB1 alleles showing the most associated TCRs and HLA-C alleles the fewest. A later analysis reported that several top co-occurrence clusters appeared linked to parvovirus B19, influenza, CMV and Epstein-Barr virus. It was suggested by the authors that the approach could potentially be generalized to other disease states and immunological phenotypes. According to a later analysis, most CMV-associated TCR beta chains appeared to be HLA-restricted, and the HLA associations seemed to be driven largely by CMV exposure. The 87-base-pair reads could not distinguish some IMGT-functional V segments, including TRBV6-2 and TRBV6-3, so those segments were excluded. While some public TCRs were present in many individuals, most TCR sequences turned up only very rarely across donors. The cohort was sequenced for TCR beta chains only, and without alpha or paired-chain data the features that could be detected were limited. Because counts were too low, some 16 rarely observed V segments, including chromosome 9 orphons, were excluded from the earlier analysis of 587 of the donors. HLA typing was unavailable for some donors at each locus, so association tests used only the typed subset. A further reported finding was that TCR beta sequences accurately predicted the HLA-A and HLA-B alleles for most subjects in the first cohort. Assigning TCR associations to individual alleles was difficult when HLA alleles, especially DR and DQ, strongly co-occurred. For the cohort, immune exposure information was limited to CMV serostatus.

As for this clone: Its target antigen remains unknown.

Libraries came from the immunoSEQ multiplex PCR assay. The multiplex PCR relied on a mix of 60 forward primers for TCR Vbeta segments and 13 reverse primers for TCR Jbeta segments. A multiplex PCR assay on genomic DNA amplified the CDR3 region of rearranged TCR beta genes. Amplified TCR beta libraries were sequenced as 87-base-pair reads on the Illumina HiSeq System. For the original study's pipeline: A later analysis tallied about 77 million unique TCR beta chains across the 666 repertoires, and about 10 million of those chains were shared by two or more donors. Raw reads were error-corrected and collapsed into unique sequences with a nearest-neighbor algorithm that merged closely related sequences to remove PCR and sequencing errors. CDR3 sequences were aligned to IMGT reference sequences to assign V, D and J gene segments. Each retained sequence needed at least a six-nucleotide match to both a V gene segment and a J gene segment. A rearrangement counted as productive if the CDR3 had no stop codons and remained in frame with V and J, and every other rearrangement counted as non-productive. Following IMGT convention, CDR3 was defined as the stretch from the second conserved V-encoded cysteine up to the conserved J-encoded phenylalanine. In an earlier analysis of around 540 of the donors, sequences lacking an unambiguous match to a single V gene segment were excluded. An earlier analysis of a few hundred of the donors called V segments functional above 56.7% productive rearrangements and segregating when the between-donor standard deviation exceeded 5%. A statistical classification framework was built for diagnosing cytomegalovirus status from the catalog of TCR beta chain sequences. V and J gene assignment, in a later analysis, came from comparing TCR nucleotide sequences with IMGT/GENE-DB human TR gene sequences. A later analysis assigned CDR3 sequences and most-parsimonious VDJ recombination scenarios with the TCRdist pipeline. In a later analysis, each TCR beta chain was defined by its CDR3 amino acid sequence together with its V-gene family, and reads without a unique V-gene family were excluded. As a way to deal with suspected cross-contamination and a sequencing artifact, a later analysis dropped over 550 nucleotide sequences that were highly shared and had low generation probability. For each public chain, a later analysis derived a clonal expansion index from normalized ranks of inferred template counts within each repertoire. In a later analysis, generation probabilities were computed with a VDJ recombination model fitted to out-of-frame rearrangements, and the resulting probabilities were checked against IGoR. A later analysis scored TCR-TCR, TCR-HLA and TCR-CMV co-occurrence with hypergeometric tests, applying a repertoire-size bias correction to TCR pairs. In a later analysis, false discovery rates were estimated by permuting HLA or CMV assignments 20 times. A later analysis grouped co-occurring TCRs with DBSCAN, adding TCRdist sequence similarity when clustering within HLA-allele-positive subsets. Repertoires with fewer than 30,000 or more than 120,000 public chains, plus five repertoires with anomalous nucleotide sharing, were excluded from co-occurrence clustering. Sourced from immuneACCESS, this table was stored by TCRdb with only in-frame sequences that have V and J called. A share of the clones is absent; for the studies checked, an unresolved V gene accounts for under half, and the remainder has no known explanation. The DNA was the basis for D and trimming; V, J and clone size are from that table. The table for this sample lists around 150,000 clones. Jointly, the top ten make up 1.3% of the sample.

Germline trimming amounts to 5 bases on V and 3 bases on J, with 1 as the count of junction bases outside the gene matches. The germline V gene (reference sequence) provides CDR1 LNHNV and CDR2 YYDKDF. Reading from cysteine to phenylalanine, the CDR3 counts 14 amino acids. Just the 42-base CDR3 DNA is kept, in frame starting at base 1. In total, around 600 healthy bone marrow donors made up the cohort. At the time of sampling, every cohort member was nominally healthy, though immune exposures that went unrecorded were likely present. The donor was CMV seronegative and was included in the group of 352 seronegative cohort members. Each donor provided a peripheral blood sample, and peripheral blood mononuclear cells were used for TCR beta sequencing. The Qiagen DNeasy Blood Extraction Kit was used to extract genomic DNA from the blood cell samples.

The chain is assembled from TRBV15 and TRBJ2-2; a stretch of 9 junction bases matches TRBD1. The TCR originated in a woman aged 55-69 years in good health and CMV-seronegative. The specimen was PBMCs. The CDR3 corresponds to CATSGQGYTGELFF. The DNA sequence is TGTGCCACCAGCGGACAGGGGTACACCGGGGAGCTGTTTTTT.